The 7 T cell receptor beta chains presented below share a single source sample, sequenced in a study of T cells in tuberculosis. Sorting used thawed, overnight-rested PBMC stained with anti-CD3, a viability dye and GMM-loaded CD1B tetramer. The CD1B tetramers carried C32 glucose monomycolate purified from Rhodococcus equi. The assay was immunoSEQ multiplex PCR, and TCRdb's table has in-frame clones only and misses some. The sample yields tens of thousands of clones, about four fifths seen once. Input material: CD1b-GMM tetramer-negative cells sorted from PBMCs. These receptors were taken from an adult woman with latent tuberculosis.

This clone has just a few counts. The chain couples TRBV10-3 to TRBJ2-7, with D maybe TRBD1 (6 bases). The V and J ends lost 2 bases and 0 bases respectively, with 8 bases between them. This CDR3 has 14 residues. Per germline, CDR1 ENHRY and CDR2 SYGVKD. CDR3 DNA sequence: TGTGCCATCAGTGAGGACAGGAGCTCCTACGAGCAGTACTTC. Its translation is CAISEDRSSYEQYF.

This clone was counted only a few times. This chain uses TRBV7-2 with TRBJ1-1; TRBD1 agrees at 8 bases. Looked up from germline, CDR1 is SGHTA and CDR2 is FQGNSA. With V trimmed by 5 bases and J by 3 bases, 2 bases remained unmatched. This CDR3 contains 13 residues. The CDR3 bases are TGTGCCAGCAGCATGACAGGGGACACTGAAGCTTTCTTT. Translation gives CASSMTGDTEAFF.

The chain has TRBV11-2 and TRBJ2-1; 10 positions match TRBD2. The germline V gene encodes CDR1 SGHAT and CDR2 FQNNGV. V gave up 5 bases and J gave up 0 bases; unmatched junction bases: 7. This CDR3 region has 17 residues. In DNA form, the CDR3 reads TGTGCCAGCAGCCCGACAAGCGGGAGGGGCTCCTACAATGAGCAGTTCTTC. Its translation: CASSPTSGRGSYNEQFF.

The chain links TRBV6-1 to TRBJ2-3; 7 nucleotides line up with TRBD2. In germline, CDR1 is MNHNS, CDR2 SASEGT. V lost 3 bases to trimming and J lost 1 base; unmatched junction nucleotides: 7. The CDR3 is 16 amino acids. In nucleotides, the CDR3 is TGTGCCAGCAGTGAGCGAGGCCTAGCGGGCACAGATACGCAGTATTTT. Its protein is CASSERGLAGTDTQYF.

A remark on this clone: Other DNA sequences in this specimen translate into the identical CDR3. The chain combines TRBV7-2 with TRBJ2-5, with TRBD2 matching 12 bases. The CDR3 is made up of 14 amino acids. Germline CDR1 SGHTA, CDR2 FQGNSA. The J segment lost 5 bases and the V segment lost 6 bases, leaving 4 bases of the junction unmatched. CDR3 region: CASSLAGGRETQYF. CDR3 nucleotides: TGTGCCAGCAGTCTAGCGGGGGGGCGGGAGACCCAGTACTTC.

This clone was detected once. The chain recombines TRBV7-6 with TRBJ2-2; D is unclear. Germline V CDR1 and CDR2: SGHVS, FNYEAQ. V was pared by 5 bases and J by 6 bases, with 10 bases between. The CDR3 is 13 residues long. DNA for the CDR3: TGTGCCAGCAGCCGTAGAAATCCCGGGGAGCTGTTTTTT. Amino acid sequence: CASSRRNPGELFF. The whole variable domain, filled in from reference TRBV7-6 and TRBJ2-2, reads GAGVSQSPRYKVTKRGQDVALRCDPISGHVSLYWYRQALGQGPEFLTYFNYEAQQDKSGLPNDRFSAERPEGSISTLTIQRTEQRDSAMYRCASSRRNPGELFFGEGSRLTVL.

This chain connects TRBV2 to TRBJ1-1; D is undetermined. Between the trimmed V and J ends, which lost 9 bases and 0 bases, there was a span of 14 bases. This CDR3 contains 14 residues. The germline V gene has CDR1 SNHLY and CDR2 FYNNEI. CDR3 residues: CARGGGSLNTEAFF. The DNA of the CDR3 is TGTGCCAGAGGAGGAGGTTCCTTGAACACTGAAGCTTTCTTT.